A single sample gave rise to the 22 T cell receptor beta chains below, sequenced in a study of T cell responses to AZD1222 COVID-19 vaccine. Generated by immunoSEQ multiplex PCR, the TCRdb table keeps only in-frame clones and is missing some. Of 65,000 to 70,000 clones detected, around 80% appear once; the ten largest clones hold around an eighth. The material was peripheral blood, obtained on day 0 of AZD1222 vaccination. The receptor source for this set is an adult in good health.

The gene calls are TRBV20-1 and TRBJ2-7; D could derive from TRBD1 or TRBD2 (5 bases each). Germline CDR1 and CDR2: DFQATT and SNEGSKA (reference sequence). CDR3 length: 11 amino acids. The V end was cut by 3 bases, the J end by 9 bases, with 12 bases between. CDR3 DNA: TGCAGTGCTAGTTGGGGGAACGGGCAGTACTTC. Encoded protein: CSASWGNGQYF.

The chain joins TRBV2 to TRBJ2-5, with 12 bases aligning to TRBD2. Germline V gene lookup returns CDR1 SNHLY and CDR2 FYNNEI. There are 16 residues in the CDR3. The V gene end was trimmed by 6 bases and the J gene end by 0 bases; junction bases not matched to a gene: 5. The chain's CDR3 is CASSTGLAGNQETQYF. CDR3 coding DNA: TGTGCCAGCAGCACCGGACTAGCGGGGAACCAAGAGACCCAGTACTTC.

The chain couples TRBV9 to TRBJ1-1; D is possibly TRBD1 (6 bases). The ends were cut back, 0 bases at V and 3 bases at J, with 9 bases in the middle. CDR3 length equals 14 residues. CDR1 is SGDLS, CDR2 YYNGEE, per germline. The chain's CDR3 is CASSVVDSHTEAFF. CDR3 nucleotide sequence: TGTGCCAGCAGCGTAGTGGACAGCCACACTGAAGCTTTCTTT.

The chain combines TRBV30 with TRBJ1-1; tentatively, D is TRBD1 (5 bases). Germline V lookup: CDR1 GTSNPN, CDR2 SVGIG (reference sequence). This CDR3 has 13 residues. V was shortened by 4 bases and J by 0 bases, with 9 bases between the two germline ends. The chain's CDR3 is CAWKQGMNTEAFF. CDR3 bases: TGTGCCTGGAAGCAGGGAATGAACACTGAAGCTTTCTTT.

The chain has TRBV2 and TRBJ2-4; tentatively, D is TRBD1 or TRBD2 (7 bases each). Germline V gives CDR1 SNHLY, CDR2 FYNNEI. The CDR3 totals 18 residues. V dropped 0 bases and J dropped 3 bases, with 18 bases sitting between them. CDR3 nucleotides: TGTGCCAGCAGTGAAGCGCTTCGGGGAGGGGGCGTCAAAAACATTCAGTACTTC. It specifies CASSEALRGGGVKNIQYF.

This clone has only one observation. The chain combines TRBV11-2 with TRBJ2-7; D gene ambiguous. The germline V gene has CDR1 SGHAT and CDR2 FQNNGV. The CDR3 runs to 11 residues. Trimming removed 4 bases from V and 3 bases from J, with 4 bases in between. CDR3 sequence: CASSSYYEQYF. The CDR3 DNA reads as TGTGCCAGCAGCTCATACTACGAGCAGTACTTC.

The chain recombines TRBV20-1 with TRBJ2-3; D is unclear. The V end lost 6 bases, the J end lost 7 bases, and 5 bases lay between the germline ends. CDR3 length: 9 amino acids. The germline CDR1 and CDR2 sequences are DFQATT and SNEGSKA (reference sequence). CDR3 DNA: TGCAGTGCGCCTAATACGCAGTATTTT. Protein product: CSAPNTQYF.

The rearrangement links TRBV11-2 to TRBJ2-5; D gene uncertain. Germline V gene data show CDR1 as SGHAT and CDR2 as FQNNGV. The CDR3 sequence is 14 residues long. Deletions cut 4 bases from V and 2 bases from J, with 11 bases between. Here the CDR3 DNA reads TGTGCCAGCAGCTGGACCAGTAGTCAAGAGACCCAGTACTTC. Protein sequence: CASSWTSSQETQYF.

V gene TRBV19 combines with J gene TRBJ2-5; 7 bases line up with TRBD1. The trim removed 3 bases at V and 0 bases at J, leaving 4 bases unmatched. From germline, CDR1 is LNHDA and CDR2 SQIVND (reference sequence). The CDR3 has 15 residues. Written as DNA, the CDR3 is TGTGCCAGTAGTATGGGGGACAGAAACCAAGAGACCCAGTACTTC. Translated: CASSMGDRNQETQYF.

The chain recombines TRBV3-1 (or the pseudogene TRBV3-2) with TRBJ2-5; TRBD1 might be the D (6 bases). This CDR3 spans 16 amino acids. V dropped 5 bases and J dropped 0 bases, with 16 bases sitting between them. Germline assignment: CDR1 LGHDT and CDR2 YNNKEL (reference sequence). CDR3 coding DNA: TGTGCCAGCAGCAATTTAGACAGGACCTACCAAGAGACCCAGTACTTC. This translates into CASSNLDRTYQETQYF.

The J gene is TRBJ1-5, the V gene TRBV19, with D possibly matching TRBD1 (6 bases). Trimming pared 0 bases from V and 5 bases from J, leaving 11 bases between. There are 15 residues in the CDR3. Germline V gives CDR1 LNHDA, CDR2 SQIVND (reference sequence). The CDR3 is CASSIDWGGHQPQHF. CDR3 sequence (DNA): TGTGCCAGTAGTATAGATTGGGGGGGCCATCAGCCCCAGCATTTT. Variable domain in full (rest from reference TRBV19 and TRBJ1-5): DGGITQSPKYLFRKEGQNVTLSCEQNLNHDAMYWYRQDPGQGLRLIYYSQIVNDFQKGDIAEGYSVSREKKESFPLTVTSAQKNPTAFYLCASSIDWGGHQPQHFGDGTRLSIL.

The rearrangement joins TRBV28 to TRBJ1-2, with 8 bases identical to TRBD1. The germline gives CDR1 MDHEN, CDR2 SYDVKM. CDR3 length: 20 residues. Germline trimming cut 5 bases from V and 5 bases from J; bases unmatched to any gene: 25. In nucleotides, the CDR3 is TGTGCCAGCAGTACGTCTTTTATTAGTGGACAGGGTACCTCACGGTATGGCTACACCTTC. This gives the protein CASSTSFISGQGTSRYGYTF.

V usage is TRBV19 and J usage is TRBJ1-5, with D maybe TRBD1 (5 bases). There are 14 residues in the CDR3. Germline V gives CDR1 LNHDA, CDR2 SQIVND (reference sequence). V was clipped by 7 bases and J by 4 bases, with 14 bases between them. The CDR3 here is CASNIQGRNQPQHF. CDR3 DNA sequence: TGTGCCAGTAATATCCAGGGAAGGAATCAGCCCCAGCATTTT.

The chain uses TRBV11-1 and TRBJ1-1; D not resolved. The CDR3 has 14 amino acids. Germline assignment: CDR1 SGHAT and CDR2 FQDESV (reference sequence). With 5 bases removed from V and 0 bases from J, the gap between germline ends came to 10 bases. CDR3 sequence: CASSISALNTEAFF. The CDR3 DNA reads TGTGCCAGCAGCATCAGTGCCTTGAACACTGAAGCTTTCTTT.

This clone was seen only a few times. The V call is TRBV4-2, the J call TRBJ2-2; D assignment may be TRBD1 or TRBD2 (6 bases each). With 1 base removed from V and 8 bases from J, the gap between germline ends came to 14 bases. Germline values: CDR1 LGHNA, CDR2 YNFKEQ. The CDR3 is 15 amino acids. The chain's CDR3 is CASSQVGRGLGELFF. The CDR3 nucleotides read TGTGCCAGCAGCCAAGTAGGACGGGGGCTAGGGGAGCTGTTTTTT.

The rearrangement uses TRBV3-1 (or the pseudogene TRBV3-2) and TRBJ1-5; D might be TRBD1 (5 bases). The CDR3 loop spans 14 amino acids. Trimming cost V 1 base and J 3 bases, with 7 bases left between them. Germline-derived CDR1 and CDR2 are LGHDT and YNNKEL (reference sequence). CDR3 coding DNA: TGTGCCAGCAGCCAAGCAGGGAACAATCAGCCCCAGCATTTT. Protein product: CASSQAGNNQPQHF.

The chain joins TRBV4-3 to TRBJ2-5; TRBD2 is a possible D gene (5 bases). Trimming left V 0 bases short and J 5 bases short, with 16 bases between. Germline lookup yields CDR1 LGHNA and CDR2 YSLEER. The CDR3 contains 16 residues. The CDR3 bases are TGCGCCAGCAGCCAAGACTTGGGCGCTAGCCTTGAGACCCAGTACTTC. Amino acids: CASSQDLGASLETQYF.

The V and J genes are TRBV19 and TRBJ1-1, with 9 bases identical to TRBD1. CDR1 and CDR2 (germline): LNHDA, SQIVND (reference sequence). There are 17 residues in the CDR3. Trimming removed 5 bases from V and 0 bases from J; junction bases left unmatched: 10. The CDR3 loop is CASSDVGQGGLNTEAFF. CDR3 nucleotide sequence: TGTGCCAGTAGTGATGTGGGACAGGGAGGGTTGAACACTGAAGCTTTCTTT. Based on the CDR3 plus reference TRBV19 and TRBJ1-1, the full variable domain is DGGITQSPKYLFRKEGQNVTLSCEQNLNHDAMYWYRQDPGQGLRLIYYSQIVNDFQKGDIAEGYSVSREKKESFPLTVTSAQKNPTAFYLCASSDVGQGGLNTEAFFGQGTRLTVV.

This clone appeared once. J is TRBJ2-7 and V is TRBV10-3; the match to TRBD2 covers 13 bases. Germline V gene sequence: CDR1 ENHRY, CDR2 SYGVKD. The V segment lost 10 bases and the J segment 0 bases; nucleotides outside the gene matches: 9. The CDR3 consists of 16 residues. Here the CDR3 reads CATGLAGESRSYEQYF. The CDR3 DNA follows: TGTGCCACAGGACTAGCGGGGGAGTCCCGCTCCTACGAGCAGTACTTC.

This clone came up a few times. The V call is TRBV27, the J call TRBJ1-5; D call uncertain. The germline CDR1 and CDR2 sequences are MNHEY and SMNVEV (reference sequence). The CDR3 totals 14 residues. With 3 bases removed from V and 0 bases from J, the gap between germline ends came to 6 bases. The DNA of the CDR3 is TGTGCCAGCAGTTTGTCTTATAGCAATCAGCCCCAGCATTTT. This sequence encodes CASSLSYSNQPQHF.

The CDR3 bases are TGTGCCAGCAGCTACAGGACAGTCACAGATACGCAGTATTTT. This gives the protein CASSYRTVTDTQYF. The rearrangement joins TRBV5-6 to TRBJ2-3, with D tentatively TRBD1 (6 bases). CDR3 length: 14 amino acids. V was pared by 3 bases and J by 2 bases, with 10 bases between. Per germline, CDR1 SGHDT and CDR2 YYEEEE.

The chain links TRBV2 to TRBJ2-7, with 7 bases lining up with TRBD2. V trimming: 8 bases; J trimming: 4 bases; junction bases outside the gene matches: 17. Germline lookup yields CDR1 SNHLY and CDR2 FYNNEI. The CDR3 loop spans 16 amino acids. CDR3 nucleotides: TGTGCCAGCCGGCTCAAGAATCCGGGACTAAAGTACGAGCAGTACTTC. It is translated as CASRLKNPGLKYEQYF.